The 8 T cell receptor beta chains given below trace back to one sample, sequenced in a study of blood T cell repertoires in COVID-19 (dated by TCRdb to about 2020). Libraries were made using the immunoSEQ multiplex PCR assay. In TCRdb, the immuneACCESS table is reduced to in-frame sequences with V and J assigned. These tables do not hold every clone; where another copy was compared, an unresolved V gene accounts for under half, and the others remain unexplained. For this sample the table gives about 110,000 clones, of which around 79% were detected only once. The ten most abundant clones make up 20% to 25% of the sample. The material sequenced was peripheral blood. The source of these receptors is a man between 65 and 85 years old with active or convalescent COVID-19.

This rearrangement joins TRBV10-3 to TRBJ1-1; TRBD1 is a possible D gene (5 bases). V lost 10 bases, J lost 1 base, and 16 bases lay in between. The CDR3 is 14 residues long. Per the germline V gene, CDR1 is ENHRY and CDR2 is SYGVKD. Here the CDR3 DNA reads TGTGCCAGTCAAACAGGAACGGGGAACACTGAAGCTTTCTTT. This translates into CASQTGTGNTEAFF.

This chain links TRBV5-6 with TRBJ1-3, with 8 positions matching TRBD1. The CDR3 runs to 17 residues. V dropped 2 bases and J dropped 0; count of bases not matched to a gene: 7. CDR1 and CDR2 (germline): SGHDT, YYEEEE. The CDR3: CASSLLGQDSSGNTIYF. Written as DNA, the CDR3 is TGTGCCAGCAGCTTACTGGGACAGGATAGCTCTGGAAACACCATATATTTT. Supplemented by reference TRBV5-6 and TRBJ1-3, the full variable domain reads DAGVTQSPTHLIKTRGQQVTLRCSPKSGHDTVSWYQQALGQGPQFIFQYYEEEERQRGNFPDRFSGHQFPNYSSELNVNALLLGDSALYLCASSLLGQDSSGNTIYFGEGSWLTVV.

The CDR3 region has the DNA TGTGCCAGCAGTGTGGGACAGCAGGCAGCTTTCTTT. The encoded protein is CASSVGQQAAFF. The V gene is TRBV2, the J gene TRBJ1-1, with 7 bases aligning to TRBD1. Germline assignment: CDR1 SNHLY and CDR2 FYNNEI. The trim removed 4 bases at V and 10 bases at J, leaving 6 bases unmatched. CDR3 size: 12 residues.

In its sample, this clone was seen a few times. V and J are TRBV6-5 and TRBJ2-5, with D possibly being TRBD2 (5 bases). This CDR3 spans 14 amino acids. Germline lookup yields CDR1 MNHEY and CDR2 SVGAGI. The V and J ends lost 6 bases and 5 bases respectively, with 16 bases between them. CDR3 sequence (DNA): TGTGCCAGCAGCCCGGACTGGATCAGCGAGACCCAGTACTTC. Translated, it gives CASSPDWISETQYF.

The gene calls are TRBV4-1 and TRBJ1-2; 10 bases are shared with TRBD1. This CDR3 is 15 amino acids long. In germline, CDR1 is MGHRA, CDR2 YSYEKL. V lost 4 bases, J lost 2 bases, and 4 bases stayed unmatched. CDR3 DNA sequence: TGCGCCAGCAGCCCTGGGACAGGGGCCAACTATGGCTACACCTTC. This translates into CASSPGTGANYGYTF.

This clone was seen once. The gene calls are TRBV3-1 (or the pseudogene TRBV3-2) and TRBJ1-4; D not certain. CDR3 length: 15 amino acids. V was pared by 1 base and J by 4 bases, with 10 bases between. Germline V gene lookup returns CDR1 LGHDT and CDR2 YNNKEL (reference sequence). The CDR3 protein is CASSQVGEGNEKLFF. CDR3 DNA: TGTGCCAGCAGCCAAGTCGGGGAGGGTAATGAAAAACTGTTTTTT.

This chain joins TRBV27 and TRBJ1-1; D remains unclear. Germline V gene lookup returns CDR1 MNHEY and CDR2 SMNVEV (reference sequence). The CDR3 length is 11 residues. V shed 7 bases and J shed 4 bases, with 7 bases lying between them. CDR3 nucleotide sequence: TGTGCCAGCAAGATCGGCACTGAAGCTTTCTTT. The encoded protein is CASKIGTEAFF.

The gene calls are TRBV6-6 and TRBJ2-7, with a possible D match to TRBD2 (6 bases). CDR1 and CDR2 from the germline V gene are MNHNY and SVGAGI (reference sequence). This CDR3 region has 16 residues. V was cut by 4 bases and J by 9 bases, with 25 bases left in between. The CDR3: CASSSLGAAGSGAQYF. In nucleotides, the CDR3 is TGTGCCAGCAGTTCCCTCGGGGCCGCGGGATCTGGCGCGCAGTACTTC.